This T cell receptor (beta chain) was sequenced during a study of blood T cell repertoires in COVID-19 (dated by TCRdb to 2018 to 2020). With regard to the full study: Samples covering the acute and convalescent phases of COVID-19 were provided by collaborators in the United States, Italy and Spain. The prospective study material was composed of cDNA or gDNA derived from T cells, B-cell-depleted T cells, or PBMCs. Nearly every sample came with metadata listing a de-identified subject ID, COVID-19 status, age in years and sex. The samples were drawn from the first 160 participants of the ongoing ImmuneRACE study and from over 950 subjects provided by 6 global collaborators. The repertoires were released in a freely available public database intended as a resource for research on the immune response to SARS-CoV-2. The dataset comprised deeply sampled blood TCRbeta repertoires from subjects exposed to, actively infected with, or recovered from COVID-19. Where available, HLA class I and class II types were taken from metadata supplied by the sample provider and were not determined by assay-based typing.

Whole blood was collected in K2EDTA tubes by collaborating institutions according to the institutions' own protocols. For TCRbeta analysis, collaborators shipped samples in one of three forms: frozen whole blood, isolated PBMCs, or DNA extracted from either of those sample types. Broad study findings and their caveats: How much clinical and demographic metadata was included differed by source and by participant, and the metadata was provided uncurated.

V lost 1 base and J lost 5 bases; the stretch between them is 15 bases long. Spanning cysteine to phenylalanine, the CDR3 consists of 15 amino acids. The only DNA kept is the CDR3, 45 bases in frame from the first base. The germline V gene (reference sequence) provides CDR1 SGHNT and CDR2 YYREEE. TCRbeta CDR3 regions were amplified from genomic DNA using the immunoSEQ Assay, a bias-controlled multiplex PCR. The authors processed their data as follows. The number of nucleated cells in each sample was estimated from the amplification of reference gene primers within the assay. To quantify the absolute abundance of each unique TCRbeta CDR3 rearrangement, sequence reads were collapsed and filtered. For each sample, productive Simpson clonality was calculated as the square root of Simpson's diversity index over productive rearrangements. TCRdb re-hosts the immuneACCESS table, in-frame sequences only. Its copies lack some clones; in the studies checked, an unresolved V gene accounts for under half of them, and the cause for the rest is not known. The V and J calls and the clone size are those of that table, but D and trimming were determined from the DNA. The sample table lists 85,000 to 110,000 clones, roughly 87% of them with a count of one. The ten largest account for under 8% of the sample.

This clone was seen only once. This clone's antigen is unknown. No much larger clone is present one base from it, and per-base qualities are unavailable. Sequencing used peripheral blood. The receptor chain draws on TRBV5-4 and TRBJ1-2, and possibly TRBD1, on 6 matching bases. The sequence was collected from a human donor in a cohort sampled during active COVID-19. CDR3 reads: CASSLLSGEGYGYTF. The DNA sequence is TGTGCCAGCAGCTTGTTGTCAGGGGAAGGGTATGGCTACACCTTC. With the portions outside the CDR3 filled from the reference TRBV5-4 and TRBJ1-2 genes, the complete variable region becomes ETGVTQSPTHLIKTRGQQVTLRCSSQSGHNTVSWYQQALGQGPQFIFQYYREEENGRGNFPPRFSGLQFPNYSSELNVNALELDDSALYLCASSLLSGEGYGYTFGSGTRLTVV.